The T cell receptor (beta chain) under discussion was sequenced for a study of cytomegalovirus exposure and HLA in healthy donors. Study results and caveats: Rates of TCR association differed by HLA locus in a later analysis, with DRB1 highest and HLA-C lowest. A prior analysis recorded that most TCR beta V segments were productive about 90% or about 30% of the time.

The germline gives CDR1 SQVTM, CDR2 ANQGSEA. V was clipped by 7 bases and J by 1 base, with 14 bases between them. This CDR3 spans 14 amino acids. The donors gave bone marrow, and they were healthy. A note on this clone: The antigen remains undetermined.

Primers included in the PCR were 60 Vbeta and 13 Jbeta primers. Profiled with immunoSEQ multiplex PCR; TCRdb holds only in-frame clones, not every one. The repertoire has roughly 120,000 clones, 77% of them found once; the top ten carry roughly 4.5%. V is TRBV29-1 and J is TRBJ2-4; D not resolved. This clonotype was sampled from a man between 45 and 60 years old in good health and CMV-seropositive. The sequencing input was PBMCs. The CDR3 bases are TGCAGCGGGTGGGCCGCTGGGGCCAAAAACATTCAGTACTTC. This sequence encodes CSGWAAGAKNIQYF.